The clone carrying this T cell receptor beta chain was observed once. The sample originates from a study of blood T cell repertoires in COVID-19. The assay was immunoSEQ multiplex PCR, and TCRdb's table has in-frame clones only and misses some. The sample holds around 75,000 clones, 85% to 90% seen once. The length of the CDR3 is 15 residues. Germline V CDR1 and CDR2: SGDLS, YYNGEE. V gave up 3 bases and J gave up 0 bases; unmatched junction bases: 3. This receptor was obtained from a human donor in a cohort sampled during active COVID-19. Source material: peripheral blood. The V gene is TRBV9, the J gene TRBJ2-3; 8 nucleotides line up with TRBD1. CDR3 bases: TGTGCCAGCAGCGACCACAGGGGGAGCACAGATACGCAGTATTTT. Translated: CASSDHRGSTDTQYF.